The sequence of this T cell receptor (beta chain) was determined in a study of blood T cell repertoires in COVID-19. This clone has just one count. CDR3 length equals 15 residues. CDR1 is LNHDA, CDR2 SQIVND, per germline (reference sequence). Trimming removed 11 bases from V and 0 bases from J, with 17 bases in between. Original processing notes: By means of reference gene primer amplification, nucleated cell counts were estimated. TCRdb's copy holds only in-frame clones and misses some; the assay was immunoSEQ multiplex PCR. Clone size and V and J calls were adopted from that table, with D and trimming inferred from the DNA. The sample has more than 95,000 clones; around 90% are singletons.

The rearrangement uses TRBV19 and TRBJ1-5; D is unresolved. The sequence was collected from a human donor in a cohort sampled during active COVID-19. What was sequenced was peripheral blood. The CDR3 sequence: CAGNPRHNSNQPQHF. The CDR3 nucleotides read TGTGCCGGAAACCCGAGACATAATAGCAATCAGCCCCAGCATTTT. Supplemented by reference TRBV19 and TRBJ1-5, the full variable domain reads DGGITQSPKYLFRKEGQNVTLSCEQNLNHDAMYWYRQDPGQGLRLIYYSQIVNDFQKGDIAEGYSVSREKKESFPLTVTSAQKNPTAFYLCAGNPRHNSNQPQHFGDGTRLSIL.